Reported below is one TCR beta chain. This specimen comes from a study of blood T cell repertoires in COVID-19. Study-level information: COVID-19 samples collected from the United States, Italy and Spain covered acute and convalescent phases. The cDNA or gDNA used as material had been derived from T cells, B-cell-depleted T cells, or PBMCs.

CDR3 size: 12 residues. Between the trimmed V and J ends, which lost 7 bases and 5 bases, there was a span of 11 bases. The germline V gene encodes CDR1 LGHNT and CDR2 FRNRAP. Authors' analysis steps: Cell counts per sample came from amplifying reference gene primers. Sequenced by immunoSEQ multiplex PCR; TCRdb stores in-frame clones only, minus some. V, J and clone size are those of that table, while D and trimming were read from the DNA. The sample includes 210,000 or so clones, roughly 85% of them seen just once. The TCR was taken from a young woman who had recovered from COVID-19. This sequence joins TRBV12-5 and TRBJ2-5, with D unresolved. Sequenced input: peripheral blood. The CDR3 bases are TGTGCTAGTGCCCCCACCGAGGAGACCCAGTACTTC. It specifies CASAPTEETQYF.